This entry concerns a single T cell receptor beta chain. Its antigen is as yet unknown. The record originates from a study of T cell repertoires and HLA-DP antigens. The primer mix covered 54 TRBV segments and 13 TRBJ segments. The table came from immunoSEQ multiplex PCR; TCRdb's copy has only in-frame clones and leaves some out. The sample includes 85,000 to 90,000 clones, around 86% of them seen just once. The CDR3 is made up of 13 amino acids. Trimming cost V 5 bases and J 7 bases, with 12 bases left between them. CDR1 is SGDLS and CDR2 is YYNGEE in the germline V gene. Points from the study as a whole: Previously undetected clones averaged about 33% and 55% against the two alleles respectively.

This rearrangement joins TRBV9 to TRBJ2-2; D may be TRBD1 (6 bases). The clonotype comes from a man aged 45 to 65 in good health and CMV-seronegative. Sequencing was done on a sample of CD4+ T cells from PBMCs. The CDR3 spells CASRKGDFGELFF. The CDR3 nucleotides are TGTGCCAGCAGGAAGGGGGATTTCGGGGAGCTGTTTTTT.